This TCR beta chain derives from a study of blood T cells in healthy people across ages. General study results and limits: Donors of long life had a larger count of naive CD4+ cells and greater diversity than aged donors.

Germline assignment: CDR1 SGHTA and CDR2 FQGTGA. This CDR3 spans 17 amino acids. Trimming shortened V by 5 bases and J by 4 bases, and 18 bases separated the two germline ends. Remarks on this clonotype: What it binds is not known.

The authors ran a second PCR of about 6 to 11 cycles using a sample-barcoded 5' primer and a J-beta primer mix. Each of the cDNA molecules was tagged by a template-switch adaptor with 12 random nucleotides. TCRdb ran MiXCR on the 5' RACE reads and lists one entry per CDR3 protein. The sample comprises about 1.6 million distinct CDR3 sequences, approximately 32% of which are singletons, and approximately 11% rests with the top ten. The TCR comes from a woman aged 25 to 39 in good health. The rearrangement links TRBV7-3 to TRBJ1-6; D is unclear. Sequences were obtained from blood. CDR3 region: CASSPFTAWQYNSPLHF. The CDR3 DNA is TGTGCCAGCAGCCCCTTCACGGCTTGGCAATATAATTCACCCCTCCACTTT.